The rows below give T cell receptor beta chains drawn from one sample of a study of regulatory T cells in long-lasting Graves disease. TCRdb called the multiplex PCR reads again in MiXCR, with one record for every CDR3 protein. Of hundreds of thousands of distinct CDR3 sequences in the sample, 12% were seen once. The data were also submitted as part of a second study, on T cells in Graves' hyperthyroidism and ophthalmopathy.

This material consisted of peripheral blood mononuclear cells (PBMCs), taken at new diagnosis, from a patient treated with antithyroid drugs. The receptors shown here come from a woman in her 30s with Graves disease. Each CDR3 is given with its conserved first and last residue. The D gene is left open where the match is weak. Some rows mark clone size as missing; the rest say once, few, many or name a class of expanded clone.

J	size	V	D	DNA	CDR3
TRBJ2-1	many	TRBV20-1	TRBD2	TGCAGTGCTATAATCCGCGGGAGATGGAGCTCCTACAATGAGCAGTTCTTC	CSAIIRGRWSSYNEQFF
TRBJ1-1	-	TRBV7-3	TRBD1	TGTGCCAGCAACGCAGGGGGCAAGGTAAACACTGAAGCTTTCTTT	CASNAGGKVNTEAFF
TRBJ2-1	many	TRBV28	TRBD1	TGTGCCAGCAGTGAGACCGGGGACAGCTCGTTGTACAATGAGCAGTTCTTC	CASSETGDSSLYNEQFF
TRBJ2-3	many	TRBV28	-	TGTGCCAGCAGTCCTCCCCCGGGGACAGCGGGACCTAGCACAGATACGCAGTATTTT	CASSPPPGTAGPSTDTQYF
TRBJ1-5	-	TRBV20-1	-	TGCAGTGCTAGAGACCCCACCGGGGAGTATAGCAATCAGCCCCAGCATTTT	CSARDPTGEYSNQPQHF
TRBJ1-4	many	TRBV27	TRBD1	TGTGCCAGCAGGCCCGGGACAGCCGATGAAAAACTGTTTTTT	CASRPGTADEKLFF
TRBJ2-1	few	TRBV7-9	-	TGTGCCAGCAGCTCCGGCCCGCAGTACAATGAGCAGTTCTTC	CASSSGPQYNEQFF
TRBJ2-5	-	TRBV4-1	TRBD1	TGCGCCAGCAGCCGCCTTGAGACAGGGGAAGAGACCCAGTACTTC	CASSRLETGEETQYF
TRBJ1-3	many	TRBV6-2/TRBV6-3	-	TGTGCCAGCAGTTACTTCACCGGGCCTGGAAACACCATATATTTT	CASSYFTGPGNTIYF
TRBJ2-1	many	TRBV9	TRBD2	TGTGCCAGCAGCAAGAGACTAGCGAATTACAATGAGCAGTTCTTC	CASSKRLANYNEQFF
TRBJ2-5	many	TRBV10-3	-	TGTGCCATCAGTGAGGAAGGAACCCAGTACTTC	CAISEEGTQYF
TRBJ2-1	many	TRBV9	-	TGTGCCAGCAGCCAACCGGAGAGCTACAATGAGCAGTTCTTC	CASSQPESYNEQFF
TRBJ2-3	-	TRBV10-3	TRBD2	TGTGCCATCAGTGACCCTGGACTAGCGGGGGTCACAGATACGCAGTATTTT	CAISDPGLAGVTDTQYF
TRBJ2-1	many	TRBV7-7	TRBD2	TGTGCCAGCAGCTTAAAAGTACGGGGGGATGAGCAGTTCTTC	CASSLKVRGDEQFF
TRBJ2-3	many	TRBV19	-	TGTGCCAGTAGGGGTATCGGCTACCTTCGACCTAGCACAGATACGCAGTATTTT	CASRGIGYLRPSTDTQYF
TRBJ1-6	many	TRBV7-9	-	TGTGCCAGCAGCTTAGAGGGAAGCTCCTATAATTCACCCCTCCACTTT	CASSLEGSSYNSPLHF
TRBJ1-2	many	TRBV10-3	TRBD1	TGTGCCATCAGTGAAACGGACAGGGCGGTGAACGGCTACACCTTC	CAISETDRAVNGYTF
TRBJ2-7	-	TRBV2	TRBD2	TGTGCCAGCATGCTCGCTAGCGGGAGCTGGGAGCAGTACTTC	CASMLASGSWEQYF
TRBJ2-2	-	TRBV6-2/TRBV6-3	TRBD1	TGTGCCAGCAGTTTCCGGACAGGGCCAGGGGTAGCCGGGGAGCTGTTTTTT	CASSFRTGPGVAGELFF
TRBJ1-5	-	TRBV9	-	TGTGCCAGCAGCGCGAGGGGTAGCAATCAGCCCCAGCATTTT	CASSARGSNQPQHF
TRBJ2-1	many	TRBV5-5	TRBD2	TGTGCCAGCAGCTTGGGACTAGCGGTGTACAATGAGCAGTTCTTC	CASSLGLAVYNEQFF
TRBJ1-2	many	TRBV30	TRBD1	TGTGCCTGGAGTGCTCCGGGACAGCTCTATGGCTACACCTTC	CAWSAPGQLYGYTF
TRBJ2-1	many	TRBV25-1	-	TGTGCCAGCAGTGAATCTTTCGCCGCAGGTACCTACAATGAGCAGTTCTTC	CASSESFAAGTYNEQFF
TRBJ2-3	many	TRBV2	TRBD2	TGTGCCAGCTGTCCAGCGGGACGAGATACGCAGTATTTT	CASCPAGRDTQYF
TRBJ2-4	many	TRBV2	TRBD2	TGTGCCAGCAGTCTCACTAGCGGGAGGCACCTAGCCAAAAACATTCAGTACTTC	CASSLTSGRHLAKNIQYF
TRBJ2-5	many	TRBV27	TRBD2	TGTGCCAGCAGGCTGGGACTAGCGGGAGGACCCCGCCCAGAGACCCAGTACTTC	CASRLGLAGGPRPETQYF
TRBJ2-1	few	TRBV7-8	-	TGTGCCAGCAGCTTAGGATTGGCTAGGGACAATCCGTTCTTC	CASSLGLARDNPFF
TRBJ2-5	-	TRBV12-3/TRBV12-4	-	TGTGCCAGCGGCCGAAGGGCCGAGGAGACCCAGTACTTC	CASGRRAEETQYF
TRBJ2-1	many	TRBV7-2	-	TGTGCCAGCAGCTTAGTATCGAACCGGGATCGCCGATACAATGAGCAGTTCTTC	CASSLVSNRDRRYNEQFF
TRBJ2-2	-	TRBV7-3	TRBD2	TGTGCCAGCAGCCCTACTAGCGCCCTCACCGGGGAGCTGTTTTTT	CASSPTSALTGELFF
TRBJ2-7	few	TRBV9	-	TGTGCCAGCAGCACATTGCCGACAGACTCCTACGAGCAGTACTTC	CASSTLPTDSYEQYF
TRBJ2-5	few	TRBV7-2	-	TGTGCCAGCAGCTGGGGGGAGGCGGAGACCCAGTACTTC	CASSWGEAETQYF
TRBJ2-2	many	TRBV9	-	TGTGCCAGCAGCGTAGGGACAGCTGTATACACCGGGGAGCTGTTTTTT	CASSVGTAVYTGELFF
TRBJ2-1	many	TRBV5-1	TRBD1	TGCGCCAGCAGCGGACAGGGCAGTGAGCAGTTCTTC	CASSGQGSEQFF
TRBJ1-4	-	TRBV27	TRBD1	TGTGCCAGCAGTTTTGACAGGGCCAGGGGAAAACTGTTTTTT	CASSFDRARGKLFF
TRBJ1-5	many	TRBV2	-	TGTGCCAGCAGTAAGAGGGTTCAGCCCCAGCATTTT	CASSKRVQPQHF
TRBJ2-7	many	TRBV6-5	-	TGTGCCAGCAGTTACGCGAATACCGCGGACGAGCAGTACTTC	CASSYANTADEQYF
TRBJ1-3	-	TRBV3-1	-	TGTGCCAGCAGCCAAGGGGAGGGGAGCGCCATATATTTT	CASSQGEGSAIYF
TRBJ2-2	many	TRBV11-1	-	TGTGCCAGCAGCTTAGCGGGATCGCGGGCGCTGTTTTTT	CASSLAGSRALFF
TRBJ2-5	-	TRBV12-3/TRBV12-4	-	TGTGCCAGCAGTTTACATGGGTCGGGAGAGACCCAGTACTTC	CASSLHGSGETQYF
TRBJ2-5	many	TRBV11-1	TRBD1	TGTGCCAGCAGCGGTGGCACAGGGGGCCAAGAGACCCAGTACTTC	CASSGGTGGQETQYF
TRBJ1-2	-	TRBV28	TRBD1	TGTGCCAGCAGTTACTCCGGGACAGGGAAGAGTAACTATGGCTACACCTTC	CASSYSGTGKSNYGYTF
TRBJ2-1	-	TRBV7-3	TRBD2	TGTGCCAGCAGCTTAAGGGCGTGGACTAGCGAAAAGAATGAGCAGTTCTTC	CASSLRAWTSEKNEQFF
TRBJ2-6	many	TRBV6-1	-	TGTGCCAGCAGTGCTTCTGGGGCCAACGTCCTGACTTTC	CASSASGANVLTF
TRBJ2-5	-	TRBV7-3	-	TGTGCCAGCAGCTCACATTACAGAAGAACTGAGTCTACACAAGAGACCCAGTACTTC	CASSSHYRRTESTQETQYF
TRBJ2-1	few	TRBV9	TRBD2	TGTGCCAGCAGCGTAGGGGCTAGCGGGAGGAATGAGCAGTTCTTC	CASSVGASGRNEQFF
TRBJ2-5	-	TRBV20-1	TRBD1	TGCAGTGCTAGTTTATCGGGACAGGCCAGCCAAGAGACCCAGTACTTC	CSASLSGQASQETQYF
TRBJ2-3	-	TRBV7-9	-	TGTGCCAGCAGCTTAGTGGAGGGGCCCGGTCCGCAGTATTTT	CASSLVEGPGPQYF
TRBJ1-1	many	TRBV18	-	TGTGCCAGCTCACCCGCCAGGGTGAGGACTGAAGCTTTCTTT	CASSPARVRTEAFF
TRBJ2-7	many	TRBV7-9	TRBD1	TGTGCCAGCAGTCTGGCCGGGACAGGAGCCTACGAGCAGTACTTC	CASSLAGTGAYEQYF
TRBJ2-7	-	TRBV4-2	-	TGTGCCAGCAGCCAAGTCATGCGACAGCGGAACTACGAGCAGTACTTC	CASSQVMRQRNYEQYF
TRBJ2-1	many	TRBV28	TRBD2	TGTGCCAGCAGTTTTCCCCGGGAGGCCTACAATGAGCAGTTCTTC	CASSFPREAYNEQFF
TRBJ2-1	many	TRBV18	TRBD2	TGTGCCAGCTCACCGGGGACTAGCGCTTACTCCTACAATGAGCAGTTCTTC	CASSPGTSAYSYNEQFF
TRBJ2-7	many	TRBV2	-	TGTGCCAGCAGCCAAGCCCAGTCCTACGAGCAGTACTTC	CASSQAQSYEQYF
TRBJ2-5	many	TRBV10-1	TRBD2	TGCGCCAGCAGTGAGGGTTTAGCGGGGAATCAAGAGACCCAGTACTTC	CASSEGLAGNQETQYF
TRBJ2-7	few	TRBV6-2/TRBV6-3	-	TGTGCCAGCAGTTCATTTCAGCGGTCCTACGAGCAGTACTTC	CASSSFQRSYEQYF
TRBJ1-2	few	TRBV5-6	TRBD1	TGTGCCAGCAGCTTACAGGGGCGATTTCATGGCTACACCTTC	CASSLQGRFHGYTF
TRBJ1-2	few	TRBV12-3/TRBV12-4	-	TGTGCCAGCAGTTTCTTGACGGGGGCTCTTGGCTACACCTTC	CASSFLTGALGYTF